The rows below give T cell receptor beta chains drawn from one sample of a study of OX40 agonist ivuxolimab in advanced cancers. The table came from immunoSEQ multiplex PCR; TCRdb's copy has only in-frame clones and leaves some out. Of tens of thousands of clones in the sample, roughly four fifths were seen once. The starting material was CD4+ or CD8+ T cells sorted from blood, obtained in a trial of the OX40 agonist ivuxolimab. The receptor set was obtained from an adult with an advanced solid tumor such as melanoma, head and neck, liver or kidney cancer. CDR3s include the opening cysteine and the closing phenylalanine or tryptophan. A D gene is named only where the DNA matches it firmly. Clone size, where shown, is once, few, many, or a class for clones that have expanded.

j_call | v_call | clone_size | d_call | cdr3_nt | cdr3_aa
TRBJ2-7 | TRBV9 | - | TRBD1 | TGTGCCAGCAGCGCCCGCGAGACAGGGGTGGGCGAGCAGTACTTC | CASSARETGVGEQYF
TRBJ2-1 | TRBV4-3 | - | TRBD2 | TGCGCCAGCAGCCACCCCACCGAGGGGCGGGGGGACAATGAGCAGTTCTTC | CASSHPTEGRGDNEQFF
TRBJ1-2 | TRBV11-1 | - | - | TGTGCCAGCAGCTTAGTCGGACAGAAATATGGCTACACCTTC | CASSLVGQKYGYTF
TRBJ2-2 | TRBV19 | - | - | TGTGCCAGTAGTACCAGGAACACCGGGGAGCTGTTTTTT | CASSTRNTGELFF
TRBJ1-1 | TRBV9 | - | - | TGTGCCAGCAGCCTTAGGAAGAACACTGAAGCTTTCTTT | CASSLRKNTEAFF
TRBJ1-1 | TRBV19 | few | - | TGTGCCAGTAGTAGCTGGCAATTCGGTGAAGCTTTCTTT | CASSSWQFGEAFF
TRBJ1-1 | TRBV6-1 | - | TRBD1 | TGTGCCAGCGGGGACAGGTGGCGGGGCACTGAAGCTTTCTTT | CASGDRWRGTEAFF
TRBJ2-7 | TRBV7-2 | - | - | TGTGCCAGCAGCTTAGTTTCCGGGACTCTCAGCTACGAGCAGTACTTC | CASSLVSGTLSYEQYF
TRBJ1-1 | TRBV7-2 | few | - | TGTGCCAGCAGCTTAGGCCAGACAATGAACACTGAAGCTTTCTTT | CASSLGQTMNTEAFF
TRBJ1-2 | TRBV5-1 | - | - | TGCGCCAGCAGCTTGGATCGTCGGGTTTCTGGCTACACCTTC | CASSLDRRVSGYTF
TRBJ1-3 | TRBV4-1 | - | - | TGCGCCAGCAGTCCCGGGTTCTCTGGAAACACCATATATTTT | CASSPGFSGNTIYF
TRBJ1-4 | TRBV4-2 | - | - | TGTGCCAGCAGCCAGAATAGGGCTAATGAAAAACTGTTTTTT | CASSQNRANEKLFF
TRBJ1-3 | TRBV5-1 | - | - | TGCGCCAGCAGCTTGGCACCTGGGGGAGCAGGAAACACCATATATTTT | CASSLAPGGAGNTIYF
TRBJ2-7 | TRBV18 | - | - | TGTGCCAGCTCACCAGCCGAGGGGACGAACTACGAGCAGTACTTC | CASSPAEGTNYEQYF